Listed here are 5 T cell receptor beta chains from one sample, sequenced in a study of control samples from healthy donors and cancer patients (dated by TCRdb to about 2020). The receptor library was made with the immunoSEQ multiplex PCR assay. TCRdb's version of the immuneACCESS table is confined to in-frame rearrangements and falls short of the full clone set. An unresolved V gene accounts for under half of the shortfall where checked; the remainder is of unknown origin. The sample table holds about 100,000 clones, of which about 90% were seen once. The ten largest clones take up 18% of the sample. The source material was blood. These receptors were obtained from a woman in her fifties or sixties in good health.

A few counts support this clone. The gene calls are TRBV4-1 and TRBJ2-2, with D perhaps matching TRBD1 or TRBD2 (6 bases each). Germline V gene sequence: CDR1 MGHRA, CDR2 YSYEKL. This CDR3 comprises 14 residues. Deletions cut 4 bases from V and 5 bases from J, with 11 bases between. The CDR3 nucleotides are TGCGCCAGCAGCCGTAGGGGGGAGACCGGGGAGCTGTTTTTT. Translating it yields CASSRRGETGELFF.

This chain connects TRBV5-8 to TRBJ1-5; the match to TRBD1 covers 9 bases. This CDR3 comprises 16 residues. CDR1 and CDR2 from the germline V gene are SGHTS and YDEGEE. V was clipped by 7 bases and J by 3 bases; unmatched bases: 11. CDR3 amino acids: CASGGTGGRNNQPQHF. The CDR3 coding sequence is TGTGCCAGCGGGGGCACAGGGGGCCGAAACAATCAGCCCCAGCATTTT.

V is TRBV7-8 and J is TRBJ2-4, with 8 bases fitting TRBD2. Germline lookup yields CDR1 SGHVS and CDR2 FQNEAQ. The CDR3 contains 17 residues. After removal of 5 bases from V and 5 bases from J, the junction contained 14 bases not matched to a gene. The chain's CDR3 is CASSQHAGGRTENIQYF. The CDR3, as DNA: TGTGCCAGCAGCCAACACGCGGGGGGCCGGACCGAAAACATTCAGTACTTC.

This rearrangement joins TRBV15 to TRBJ1-6, with no clear D. Germline CDR1 reads LNHNV; CDR2 reads YYDKDF (reference sequence). Deletions cut 0 bases from V and 6 bases from J, with 12 bases between. The CDR3 runs to 16 residues. CDR3 sequence: CATSRENWSGNSPLHF. The DNA for the CDR3 is TGTGCCACCAGCAGAGAGAACTGGAGTGGTAATTCACCCCTCCACTTT.

The chain combines TRBV18 with TRBJ2-3; perhaps TRBD1 as D (6 bases). Trimming cost V 6 bases and J 4 bases, with 11 bases left between them. This CDR3 has 13 amino acids. Germline CDR1 KGHSH, CDR2 LQKENI. This chain's CDR3 is CASSRTGSDTQYF. The CDR3 DNA reads TGTGCCAGCTCGCGCACAGGGTCAGATACGCAGTATTTT.